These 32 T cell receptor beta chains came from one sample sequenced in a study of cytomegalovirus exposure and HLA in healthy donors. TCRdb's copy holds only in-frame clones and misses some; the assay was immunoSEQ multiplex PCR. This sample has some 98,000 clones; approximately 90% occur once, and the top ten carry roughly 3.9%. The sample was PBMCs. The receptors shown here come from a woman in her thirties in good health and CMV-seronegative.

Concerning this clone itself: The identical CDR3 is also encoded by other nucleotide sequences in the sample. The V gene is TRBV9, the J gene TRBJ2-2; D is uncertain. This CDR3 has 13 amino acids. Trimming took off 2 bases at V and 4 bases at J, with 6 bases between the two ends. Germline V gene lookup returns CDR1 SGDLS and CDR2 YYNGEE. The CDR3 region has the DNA TGTGCCAGCAGCGTTACGGGCACCGGGGAGCTGTTTTTT. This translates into CASSVTGTGELFF.

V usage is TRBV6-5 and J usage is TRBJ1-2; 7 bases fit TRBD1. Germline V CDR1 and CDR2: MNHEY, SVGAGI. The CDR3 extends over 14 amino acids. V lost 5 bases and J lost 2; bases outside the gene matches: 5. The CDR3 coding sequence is TGTGCCAGCAGTCGAGAGACAGGGAACTATGGCTACACCTTC. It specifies CASSRETGNYGYTF.

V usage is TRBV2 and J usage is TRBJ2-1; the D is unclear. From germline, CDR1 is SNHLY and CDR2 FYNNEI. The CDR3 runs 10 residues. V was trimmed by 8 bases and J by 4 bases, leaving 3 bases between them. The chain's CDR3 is CASQYNEQFF. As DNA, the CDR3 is TGTGCCAGCCAATACAATGAGCAGTTCTTC. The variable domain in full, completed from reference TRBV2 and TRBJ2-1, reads EPEVTQTPSHQVTQMGQEVILRCVPISNHLYFYWYRQILGQKVEFLVSFYNNEISEKSEIFDDQFSVERPDGSNFTLKIRSTKLEDSAMYFCASQYNEQFFGPGTRLTVL.

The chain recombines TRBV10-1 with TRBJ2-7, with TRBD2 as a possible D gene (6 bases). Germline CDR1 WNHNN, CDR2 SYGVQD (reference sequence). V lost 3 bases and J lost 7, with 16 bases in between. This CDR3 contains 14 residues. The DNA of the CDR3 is TGCGCCAGCAGTGAATATTCAGTAAGCGGGGAGCAGTACTTC. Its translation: CASSEYSVSGEQYF.

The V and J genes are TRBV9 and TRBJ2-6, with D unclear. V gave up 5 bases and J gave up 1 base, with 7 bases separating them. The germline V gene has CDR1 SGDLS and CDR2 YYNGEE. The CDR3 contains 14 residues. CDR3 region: CASRRGSGANVLTF. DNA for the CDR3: TGTGCCAGCAGAAGAGGTTCTGGGGCCAACGTCCTGACTTTC.

The CDR3 coding sequence is TGTGCCAGCACCTCCCTAAACAGCATGAACACTGAAGCTTTCTTT. Translation gives CASTSLNSMNTEAFF. J is TRBJ1-1 and V is TRBV6-1; the D is unclear. Trimming pared 7 bases from V and 0 bases from J, leaving 15 bases between. The CDR3 has 15 residues. Germline CDR1 is MNHNS and CDR2 is SASEGT.

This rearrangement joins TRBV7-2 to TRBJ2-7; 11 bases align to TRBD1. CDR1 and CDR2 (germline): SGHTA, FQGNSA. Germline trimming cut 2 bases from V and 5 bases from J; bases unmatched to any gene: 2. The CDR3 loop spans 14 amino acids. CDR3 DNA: TGTGCCAGCAGCTTAATGGGACAGGGGGACGAGCAGTACTTC. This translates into CASSLMGQGDEQYF.

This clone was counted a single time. CDR3 in amino acids: CASSLWDRDFTEAFF. In DNA, the CDR3 is TGTGCCAGCAGTTTATGGGACAGGGACTTCACTGAAGCTTTCTTT. J is TRBJ1-1 and V is TRBV28; TRBD1 matches 8 bases. Germline CDR1 MDHEN, CDR2 SYDVKM. V lost 0 bases, J lost 4 bases, and 4 bases stayed unmatched. The CDR3 extends over 15 amino acids.

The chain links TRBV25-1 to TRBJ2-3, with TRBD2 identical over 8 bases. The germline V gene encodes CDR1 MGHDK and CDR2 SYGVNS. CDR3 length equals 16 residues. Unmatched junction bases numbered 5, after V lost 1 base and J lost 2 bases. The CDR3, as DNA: TGTGCCAGCAGTGAATCCCAGCGGGGGTACACAGATACGCAGTATTTT. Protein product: CASSESQRGYTDTQYF.

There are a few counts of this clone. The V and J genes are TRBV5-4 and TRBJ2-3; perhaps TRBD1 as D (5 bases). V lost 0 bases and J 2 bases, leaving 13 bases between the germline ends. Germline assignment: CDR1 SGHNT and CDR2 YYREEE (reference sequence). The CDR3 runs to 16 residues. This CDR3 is CASSLAQNRFTDTQYF. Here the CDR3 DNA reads TGTGCCAGCAGCTTGGCCCAAAACAGGTTCACAGATACGCAGTATTTT. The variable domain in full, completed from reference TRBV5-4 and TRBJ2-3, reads ETGVTQSPTHLIKTRGQQVTLRCSSQSGHNTVSWYQQALGQGPQFIFQYYREEENGRGNFPPRFSGLQFPNYSSELNVNALELDDSALYLCASSLAQNRFTDTQYFGPGTRLTVL.

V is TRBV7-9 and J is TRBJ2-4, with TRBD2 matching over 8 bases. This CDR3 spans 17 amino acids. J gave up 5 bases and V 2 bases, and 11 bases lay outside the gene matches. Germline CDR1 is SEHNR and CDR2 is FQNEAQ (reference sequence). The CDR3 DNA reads TGTGCCAGCAGCTTACCCCGAGGTAGCGGGGATCAAAACATTCAGTACTTC. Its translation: CASSLPRGSGDQNIQYF.

The CDR3 here is CASSLKRQGGGYTF. CDR3 in DNA: TGTGCCAGCAGCTTAAAAAGACAGGGTGGGGGCTACACCTTC. The chain joins TRBV7-2 to TRBJ1-2; 7 bases map to TRBD1. Germline V gene sequence: CDR1 SGHTA, CDR2 FQGNSA. J was trimmed by 8 bases and V by 2 bases; bases with no gene match: 8. This CDR3 region has 14 residues.

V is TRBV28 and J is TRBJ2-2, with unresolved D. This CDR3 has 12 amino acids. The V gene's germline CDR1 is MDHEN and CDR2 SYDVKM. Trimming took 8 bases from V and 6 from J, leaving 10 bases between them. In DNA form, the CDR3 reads TGTGCCAGCTGCGAGTCGGCCGGGGAGCTGTTTTTT. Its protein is CASCESAGELFF.

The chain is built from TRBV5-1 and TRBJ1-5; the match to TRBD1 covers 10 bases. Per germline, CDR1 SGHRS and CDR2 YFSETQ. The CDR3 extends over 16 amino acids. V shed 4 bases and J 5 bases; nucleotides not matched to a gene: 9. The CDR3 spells CASSLGTGEGDQPQHF. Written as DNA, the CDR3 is TGCGCCAGCAGCCTCGGGACAGGGGAAGGGGATCAGCCCCAGCATTTT. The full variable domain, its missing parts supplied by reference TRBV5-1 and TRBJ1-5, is KAGVTQTPRYLIKTRGQQVTLSCSPISGHRSVSWYQQTPGQGLQFLFEYFSETQRNKGNFPGRFSGRQFSNSRSEMNVSTLELGDSALYLCASSLGTGEGDQPQHFGDGTRLSIL.

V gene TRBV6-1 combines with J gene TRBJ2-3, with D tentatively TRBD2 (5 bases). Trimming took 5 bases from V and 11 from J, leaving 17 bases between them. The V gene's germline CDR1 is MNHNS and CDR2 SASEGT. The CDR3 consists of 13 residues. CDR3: CASSSLIIEGQYF. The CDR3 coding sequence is TGTGCCAGCAGTTCCTTAATCATAGAGGGGCAGTATTTT.

The CDR3 DNA is TGTGCCAGCACCCAGGACTTGGTTGCAGATACGCAGTATTTT. This encodes CASTQDLVADTQYF. The chain employs TRBV27 and TRBJ2-3, with a tentative D call TRBD2 (5 bases). This CDR3 is built from 14 residues. The V gene lost 7 bases and the J gene lost 4 bases, with 15 bases spanning the gap. Germline V lookup: CDR1 MNHEY, CDR2 SMNVEV (reference sequence).

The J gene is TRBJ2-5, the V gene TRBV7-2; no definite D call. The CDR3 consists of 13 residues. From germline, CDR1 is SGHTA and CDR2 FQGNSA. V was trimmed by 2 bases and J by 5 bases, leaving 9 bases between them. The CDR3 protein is CASSLPPGETQYF. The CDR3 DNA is TGTGCCAGCAGCTTACCCCCAGGCGAGACCCAGTACTTC.

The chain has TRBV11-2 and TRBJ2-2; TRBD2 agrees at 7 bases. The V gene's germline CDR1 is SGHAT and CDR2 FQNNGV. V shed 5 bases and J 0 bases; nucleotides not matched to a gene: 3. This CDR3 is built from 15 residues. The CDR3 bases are TGTGCCAGCAGCCCCGGGACTACGAACACCGGGGAGCTGTTTTTT. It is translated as CASSPGTTNTGELFF.

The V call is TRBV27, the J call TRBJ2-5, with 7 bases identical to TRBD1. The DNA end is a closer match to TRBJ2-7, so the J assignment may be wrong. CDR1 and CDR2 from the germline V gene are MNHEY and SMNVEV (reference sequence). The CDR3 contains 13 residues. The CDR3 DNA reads TGTGCCAGCAGCGACGGACAGGCCTACGAGCAGTACTTC. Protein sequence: CASSDGQAYEQYF.

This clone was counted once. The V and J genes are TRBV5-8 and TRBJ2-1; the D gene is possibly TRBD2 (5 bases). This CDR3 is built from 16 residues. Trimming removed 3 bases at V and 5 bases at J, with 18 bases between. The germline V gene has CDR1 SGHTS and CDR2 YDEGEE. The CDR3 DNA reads TGTGCCAGCAGCTATGATACTAGACCTCAACACAATGAGCAGTTCTTC. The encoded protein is CASSYDTRPQHNEQFF. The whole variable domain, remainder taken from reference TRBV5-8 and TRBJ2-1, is EAGVTQSPTHLIKTRGQQATLRCSPISGHTSVYWYQQALGLGLQFLLWYDEGEERNRGNFPPRFSGRQFPNYSSELNVNALELEDSALYLCASSYDTRPQHNEQFFGPGTRLTVL.

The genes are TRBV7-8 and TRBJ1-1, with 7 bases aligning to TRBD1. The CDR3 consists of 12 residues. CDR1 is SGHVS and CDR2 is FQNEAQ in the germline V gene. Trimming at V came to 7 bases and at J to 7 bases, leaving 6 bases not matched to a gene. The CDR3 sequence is CASKKGALEAFF. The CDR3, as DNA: TGTGCCAGCAAAAAGGGGGCTCTTGAAGCTTTCTTT.

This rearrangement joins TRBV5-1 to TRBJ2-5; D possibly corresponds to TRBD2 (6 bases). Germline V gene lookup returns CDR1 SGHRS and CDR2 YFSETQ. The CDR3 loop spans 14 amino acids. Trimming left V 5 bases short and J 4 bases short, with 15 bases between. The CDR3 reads CASRLLAGGETQYF. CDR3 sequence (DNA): TGCGCCAGCAGGTTACTAGCTGGGGGAGAGACCCAGTACTTC.

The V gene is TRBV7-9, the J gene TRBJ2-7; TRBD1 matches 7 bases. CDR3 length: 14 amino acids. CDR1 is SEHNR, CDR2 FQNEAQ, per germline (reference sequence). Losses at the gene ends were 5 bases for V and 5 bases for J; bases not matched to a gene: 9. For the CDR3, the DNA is TGTGCCAGCAGCAACGACAGGGTCATGGACGAGCAGTACTTC. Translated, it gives CASSNDRVMDEQYF.

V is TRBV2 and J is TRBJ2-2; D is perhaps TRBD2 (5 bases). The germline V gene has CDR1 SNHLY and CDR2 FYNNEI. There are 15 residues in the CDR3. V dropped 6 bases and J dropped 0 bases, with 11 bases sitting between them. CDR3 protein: CASREAYANTGELFF. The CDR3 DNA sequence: TGTGCCAGCAGGGAGGCTTACGCGAACACCGGGGAGCTGTTTTTT.

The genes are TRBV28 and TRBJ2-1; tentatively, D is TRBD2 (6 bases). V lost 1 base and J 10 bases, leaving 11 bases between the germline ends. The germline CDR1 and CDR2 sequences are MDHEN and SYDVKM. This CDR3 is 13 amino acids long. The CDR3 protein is CASSLLAAKEQFF. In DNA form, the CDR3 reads TGTGCCAGCAGTTTATTAGCGGCAAAGGAGCAGTTCTTC.

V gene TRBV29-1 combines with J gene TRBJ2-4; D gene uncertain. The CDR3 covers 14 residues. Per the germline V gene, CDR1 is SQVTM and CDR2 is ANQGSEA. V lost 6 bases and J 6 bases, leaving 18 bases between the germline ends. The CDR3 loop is CSVGPDMLRNIQYF. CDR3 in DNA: TGCAGCGTGGGCCCTGACATGCTAAGAAACATTCAGTACTTC.

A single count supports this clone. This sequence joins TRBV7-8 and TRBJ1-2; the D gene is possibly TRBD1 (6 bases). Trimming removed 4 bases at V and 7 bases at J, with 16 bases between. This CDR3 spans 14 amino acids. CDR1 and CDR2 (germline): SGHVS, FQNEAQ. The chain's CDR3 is CASSSPTGTGGYTF. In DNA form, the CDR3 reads TGTGCCAGCAGCTCCCCCACAGGGACCGGTGGCTACACCTTC.

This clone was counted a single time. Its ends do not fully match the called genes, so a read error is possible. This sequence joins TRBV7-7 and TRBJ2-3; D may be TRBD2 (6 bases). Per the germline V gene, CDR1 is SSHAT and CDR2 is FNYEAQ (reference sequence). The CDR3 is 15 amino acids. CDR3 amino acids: CASSPGLTFADTQYF. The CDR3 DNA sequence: TGTGCTAGCAGCCCGGGACTCACTTTTGCGGATACGCAGTATTTT.

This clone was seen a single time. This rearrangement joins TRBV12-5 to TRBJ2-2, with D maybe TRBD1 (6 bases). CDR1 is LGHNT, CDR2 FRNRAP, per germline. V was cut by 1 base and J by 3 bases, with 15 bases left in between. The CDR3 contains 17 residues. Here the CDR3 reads CASGLAAGTSYTGELFF. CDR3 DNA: TGTGCTAGTGGTTTGGCGGCCGGGACATCTTACACCGGGGAGCTGTTTTTT.

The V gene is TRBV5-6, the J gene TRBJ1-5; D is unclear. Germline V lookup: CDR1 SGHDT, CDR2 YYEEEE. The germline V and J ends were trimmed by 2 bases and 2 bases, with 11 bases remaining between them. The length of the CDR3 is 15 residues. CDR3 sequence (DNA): TGTGCCAGCAGCTTCGGCTGGGCAGGCAATCAGCCCCAGCATTTT. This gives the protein CASSFGWAGNQPQHF.

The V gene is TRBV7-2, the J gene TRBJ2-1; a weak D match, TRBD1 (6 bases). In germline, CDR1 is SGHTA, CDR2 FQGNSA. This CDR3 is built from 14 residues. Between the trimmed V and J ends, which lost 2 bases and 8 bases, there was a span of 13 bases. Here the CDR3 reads CASSLTGMIDEQFF. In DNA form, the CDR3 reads TGTGCCAGCAGCTTAACAGGGATGATCGATGAGCAGTTCTTC.

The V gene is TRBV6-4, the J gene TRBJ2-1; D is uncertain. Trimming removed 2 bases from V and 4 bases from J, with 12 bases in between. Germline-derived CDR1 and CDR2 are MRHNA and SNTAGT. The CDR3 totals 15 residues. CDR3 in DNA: TGTGCCAGCAGTGACGAGGCGGCGCCTTACAATGAGCAGTTCTTC. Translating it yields CASSDEAAPYNEQFF.